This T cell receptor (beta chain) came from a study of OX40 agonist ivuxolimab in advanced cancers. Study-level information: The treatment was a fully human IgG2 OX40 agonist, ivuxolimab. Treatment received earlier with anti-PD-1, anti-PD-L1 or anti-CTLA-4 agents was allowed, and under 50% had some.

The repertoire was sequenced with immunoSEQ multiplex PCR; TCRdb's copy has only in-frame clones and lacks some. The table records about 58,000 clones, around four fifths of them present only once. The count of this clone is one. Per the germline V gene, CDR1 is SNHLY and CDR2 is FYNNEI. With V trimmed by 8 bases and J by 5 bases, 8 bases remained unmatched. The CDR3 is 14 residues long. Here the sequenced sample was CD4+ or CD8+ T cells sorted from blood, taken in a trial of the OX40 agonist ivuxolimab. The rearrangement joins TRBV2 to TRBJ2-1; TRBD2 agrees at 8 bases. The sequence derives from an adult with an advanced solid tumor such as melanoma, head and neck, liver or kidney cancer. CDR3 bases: TGTGCCAGCCGTTTCGGGGGGGACAACAATGAGCAGTTCTTC. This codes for CASRFGGDNNEQFF.